Each of the 27 T cell receptor beta chains below was sequenced from the same sample in a study of T cell responses to AZD1222 COVID-19 vaccine. Sequencing used immunoSEQ multiplex PCR; TCRdb keeps in-frame clones, though not all of them. The sample has 150,000 to 200,000 clones; almost 95% are singletons. This sample comprised peripheral blood, obtained on day 0 of AZD1222 vaccination. These receptors were collected from an adult in good health.

J is TRBJ2-7 and V is TRBV4-2; 15 bases fit TRBD2. Germline-derived CDR1 and CDR2 are LGHNA and YNFKEQ. The CDR3 runs 20 residues. Trimming removed 3 bases from V and 4 bases from J; junction bases left unmatched: 16. CDR3 loop: CASSQLPGGLAGGIQYEQYF. The CDR3 DNA sequence: TGTGCCAGCAGCCAGCTCCCAGGGGGACTAGCGGGAGGCATACAATACGAGCAGTACTTC.

This clone was detected once. The rearrangement uses TRBV5-1 and TRBJ1-2; TRBD1 aligns across 8 bases. The ends lost 4 bases at V and 5 bases at J; junction bases unmatched: 4. The CDR3 contains 13 residues. CDR1 is SGHRS, CDR2 YFSETQ, per germline. CDR3 sequence reads: CASSRDRIYGYTF. CDR3 DNA sequence: TGCGCCAGCAGCCGGGACAGGATTTATGGCTACACCTTC.

The rearrangement joins TRBV14 to TRBJ2-2; 7 nucleotides match TRBD2. V shed 0 bases and J 7 bases; nucleotides not matched to a gene: 11. This CDR3 is 17 amino acids long. Germline lookup yields CDR1 SGHDN and CDR2 FVKESK. The CDR3 is CASSQDIAPSGGGELFF. The CDR3 nucleotides are TGTGCCAGCAGCCAAGATATCGCCCCTAGCGGAGGCGGGGAGCTGTTTTTT.

This sequence joins TRBV5-1 and TRBJ1-1; tentative D call: TRBD1 (5 bases). Germline loops: CDR1 SGHRS, CDR2 YFSETQ. Trimming pared 0 bases from V and 3 bases from J, leaving 12 bases between. The length of the CDR3 is 15 residues. The DNA of the CDR3 is TGCGCCAGCAGCTTGGTTTGGGGCACGCACACTGAAGCTTTCTTT. It specifies CASSLVWGTHTEAFF.

The chain couples TRBV4-1 to TRBJ2-7; D is possibly TRBD1 or TRBD2 (5 bases each). CDR1 is MGHRA, CDR2 YSYEKL, per germline. Trimming pared 1 base from V and 1 base from J, leaving 14 bases between. The CDR3 spans 16 residues. The CDR3: CASSQASRGVSYEQYF. The CDR3, as DNA: TGCGCCAGCAGCCAAGCCAGCCGAGGGGTTTCCTACGAGCAGTACTTC.

The chain combines TRBV27 with TRBJ2-7; a possible D gene is TRBD1 (5 bases). The CDR3 extends over 12 amino acids. CDR1 is MNHEY, CDR2 SMNVEV, per germline (reference sequence). Trimming removed 8 bases from V and 5 bases from J, with 13 bases in between. CDR3 nucleotide sequence: TGTGCCAGCCGTAGTGGGGCCGACGAGCAGTACTTC. This codes for CASRSGADEQYF.

V and J are TRBV19 and TRBJ1-6; a weak D match, TRBD1 (5 bases). Germline loops: CDR1 LNHDA, CDR2 SQIVND (reference sequence). V was shortened by 4 bases and J by 7 bases, with 17 bases between the two germline ends. The CDR3 runs to 16 residues. The CDR3 loop reads CASSTGTPSGNSPLHF. In DNA form, the CDR3 reads TGTGCCAGTAGTACCGGGACGCCCTCGGGGAATTCACCCCTCCACTTT.

The CDR3 region has the DNA TGTGCCAGCAGCCCTAGTGGACTAGCGGTCTTAGGTTACAATGAGCAGTTCTTC. Translation: CASSPSGLAVLGYNEQFF. J is TRBJ2-1 and V is TRBV28; TRBD2 matches at 10 bases. V shed 6 bases and J 4 bases; nucleotides not matched to a gene: 15. The germline V gene has CDR1 MDHEN and CDR2 SYDVKM. CDR3 length equals 18 residues.

The J gene is TRBJ2-1, the V gene TRBV9; either TRBD1 or TRBD2 may supply D (6 bases each). The CDR3 sequence is 14 residues long. Trimming shortened V by 4 bases and J by 7 bases, and 15 bases separated the two germline ends. CDR1 and CDR2 (germline): SGDLS, YYNGEE. The CDR3 region has the DNA TGTGCCAGCAGCCCTCAGGGGAGGTTAAATGAGCAGTTCTTC. It specifies CASSPQGRLNEQFF.

In nucleotides, the CDR3 is TGTGCCAGCAGTCTTCGGACAGGGACGAACACTGAAGCTTTCTTT. Translated: CASSLRTGTNTEAFF. The chain employs TRBV6-5 and TRBJ1-1; TRBD1 matches 8 bases. V dropped 5 bases and J dropped 1; count of bases not matched to a gene: 6. Germline assignment: CDR1 MNHEY and CDR2 SVGAGI. The CDR3 loop spans 15 amino acids.

This clone was detected once. The V gene is TRBV27, the J gene TRBJ2-2; TRBD2 aligns across 10 bases. The CDR3 extends over 15 amino acids. V gave up 8 bases and J gave up 4 bases; unmatched junction bases: 7. The germline CDR1 and CDR2 sequences are MNHEY and SMNVEV (reference sequence). This CDR3 reads CASCPRLAGTGELFF. The CDR3 nucleotides read TGTGCCAGCTGTCCAAGACTAGCGGGCACCGGGGAGCTGTTTTTT.

The V gene is TRBV29-1, the J gene TRBJ1-1; 7 bases line up with TRBD1. The germline CDR1 and CDR2 sequences are SQVTM and ANQGSEA. The J segment lost 8 bases and the V segment lost 7 bases, leaving 10 bases of the junction unmatched. This CDR3 is 12 amino acids long. The CDR3 DNA sequence: TGCAGCGGTAAAACAGGGGTGGCCGAAGCTTTCTTT. Its translation: CSGKTGVAEAFF.

The chain carries TRBV7-9 and TRBJ2-6; D not certain. V lost 3 bases, J lost 4 bases, and 19 bases lay in between. The CDR3 runs 18 residues. Germline V gives CDR1 SEHNR, CDR2 FQNEAQ (reference sequence). The CDR3 DNA sequence: TGTGCCAGCAGCTTCCGCGTCTCCCAAGCCGCCGGGGCCAACGTCCTGACTTTC. It codes for CASSFRVSQAAGANVLTF.

The gene calls are TRBV18 and TRBJ2-1; 8 nucleotides line up with TRBD1. The junction had 6 bases not matched to a gene; V was cut back by 2 bases and J by 6 bases. The CDR3 runs to 15 residues. Germline loops: CDR1 KGHSH, CDR2 LQKENI. As DNA, the CDR3 is TGTGCCAGCTCACCATATCAGGGGGCGGTCAATGAGCAGTTCTTC. Encoded protein: CASSPYQGAVNEQFF.

The chain is built from TRBV24-1 and TRBJ2-3; D is uncertain. The V gene lost 6 bases and the J gene lost 6 bases, with 6 bases spanning the gap. Germline loops: CDR1 KGHDR, CDR2 SFDVKD. This CDR3 contains 11 residues. CDR3 loop: CATSTRDTQYF. Written as DNA, the CDR3 is TGTGCCACCAGTACAAGGGATACGCAGTATTTT.

The chain's CDR3 is CASSQGGRGLIEAFF. The CDR3 DNA reads as TGTGCCAGCAGCCAAGGGGGCAGGGGCCTCATTGAAGCTTTCTTT. The chain employs TRBV14 and TRBJ1-1; a weak D match, TRBD1 (6 bases). V dropped 1 base and J dropped 7 bases, with 16 bases sitting between them. The V gene's germline CDR1 is SGHDN and CDR2 FVKESK. The CDR3 has 15 residues.

This clone showed up just once. The chain is built from TRBV13 and TRBJ2-2, with 11 bases aligning to TRBD2. Trimming cost V 3 bases and J 1 base; bases outside gene matches: 1. Germline V gives CDR1 PRHDT, CDR2 FYEKMQ (reference sequence). The CDR3 runs 16 residues. The CDR3 DNA reads TGTGCCAGCAGCTTGGGGACTAGCGGGAACACCGGGGAGCTGTTTTTT. As protein: CASSLGTSGNTGELFF.

This chain uses TRBV2 with TRBJ2-6, with no clear D. In germline, CDR1 is SNHLY, CDR2 FYNNEI. The CDR3 has 14 amino acids. Trimming removed 6 bases at V and 0 bases at J, with 6 bases between. The CDR3: CASSQDSGANVLTF. In nucleotides, the CDR3 is TGTGCCAGCAGCCAAGACTCTGGGGCCAACGTCCTGACTTTC.

This rearrangement joins TRBV12-2 to TRBJ1-4; TRBD1, as called in the table, went unchecked against the DNA. TRBV12-2 has pseudogene status. This CDR3 has 15 residues. This CDR3 reads CASRDTGGAGEKLFF. The CDR3, as DNA: TGTGCAAGTCGGGATACAGGGGGCGCCGGCGAAAAACTGTTTTTT.

This clone appeared a few times. The chain employs TRBV15 and TRBJ1-3, with a possible D match to TRBD1 (5 bases). CDR1 and CDR2 from the germline V gene are LNHNV and YYDKDF (reference sequence). V dropped 6 bases and J dropped 3 bases, with 18 bases sitting between them. The CDR3 runs 16 residues. The chain's CDR3 is CATSKRDSIYGNTIYF. For the CDR3, the DNA is TGTGCCACCAGTAAACGGGACTCGATCTATGGAAACACCATATATTTT.

The chain couples TRBV19 to TRBJ1-6; D ambiguous. V was clipped by 5 bases and J by 0 bases, with 20 bases between them. The CDR3 totals 19 residues. The germline V gene encodes CDR1 LNHDA and CDR2 SQIVND (reference sequence). The CDR3 nucleotides read TGTGCCAGTAGTGTCCACCCTGGGTCCGGCGACTCCTATAATTCACCCCTCCACTTT. Translating gives CASSVHPGSGDSYNSPLHF.

The rearrangement joins TRBV27 to TRBJ2-7, with 9 bases fitting TRBD2. The CDR3 length is 13 residues. Per germline, CDR1 MNHEY and CDR2 SMNVEV (reference sequence). Germline trimming cut 8 bases from V and 2 bases from J; bases unmatched to any gene: 4. This CDR3 reads CASSRTSAYEQYF. In nucleotides, the CDR3 is TGTGCCAGCTCACGGACTAGCGCCTACGAGCAGTACTTC.

The sample holds a few counts of this clone. The chain employs TRBV4-3 and TRBJ1-1, with 8 bases that match TRBD1. The trim removed 5 bases at V and 4 bases at J, leaving 9 bases unmatched. CDR3 length: 15 amino acids. In germline, CDR1 is LGHNA, CDR2 YSLEER. CDR3 coding DNA: TGCGCCAGCAGCTCCGGACAGGGAAGTTTCACTGAAGCTTTCTTT. It specifies CASSSGQGSFTEAFF.

The chain recombines TRBV19 with TRBJ1-2, with D possibly matching TRBD1 (5 bases). V shed 10 bases and J shed 3 bases, with 12 bases lying between them. This CDR3 spans 12 amino acids. CDR1 is LNHDA and CDR2 is SQIVND in the germline V gene (reference sequence). CDR3 sequence: CATEGYHYGYTF. CDR3 in DNA: TGTGCCACCGAGGGGTATCACTATGGCTACACCTTC.

The chain carries TRBV27 and TRBJ2-5; D is unresolved. The germline gives CDR1 MNHEY, CDR2 SMNVEV (reference sequence). The V and J ends lost 5 bases and 7 bases respectively, with 11 bases between them. The CDR3 has 12 residues. The CDR3 DNA follows: TGTGCCAGCAGTCCCGCGTTGGGGACCCAGTACTTC. Encoded protein: CASSPALGTQYF.

The chain links TRBV4-1 to TRBJ1-2; tentative D call: TRBD1 (5 bases). V lost 1 base and J lost 4, with 10 bases in between. In germline, CDR1 is MGHRA, CDR2 YSYEKL. This CDR3 is 14 amino acids long. CDR3 loop: CASSQGAGVYGYTF. The CDR3 DNA follows: TGCGCCAGCAGCCAAGGGGCGGGGGTCTATGGCTACACCTTC.

Only one count was recorded for this clone. This chain uses TRBV11-2 with TRBJ1-2; D remains unclear. This CDR3 is 14 amino acids long. V gave up 1 base and J gave up 1 base, with 7 bases separating them. The V gene's germline CDR1 is SGHAT and CDR2 FQNNGV. CDR3 DNA sequence: TGTGCCAGCAGCTTAGGGCAGCATAACTATGGCTACACCTTC. It is translated as CASSLGQHNYGYTF. Filled out from reference TRBV11-2 and TRBJ1-2, the complete variable domain reads EAGVAQSPRYKIIEKRQSVAFWCNPISGHATLYWYQQILGQGPKLLIQFQNNGVVDDSQLPKDRFSAERLKGVDSTLKIQPAKLEDSAVYLCASSLGQHNYGYTFGSGTRLTVV.